This TCR beta chain was identified in a study of human T cells and chemical hapten exposure. Study information: Largely, small differences in pooled library volume made per-sample TCR yields vary.

Trimming cost V 5 bases and J 6 bases, with 23 bases left between them. Germline lookup yields CDR1 SGHTA and CDR2 FQGNSA. This CDR3 has 16 amino acids. The total RNA was obtained from whole blood that was not fractionated. It was the library that attached unique molecular identifiers to individual cDNA molecules. In the authors' workflow: Across samples, TCR counts had a median of about 92,000 and ranged from roughly 23,224 to 750,000. MiXCR, run by TCRdb on the reads, gives a single entry per CDR3 protein. It is TCRdb's table, rather than the study itself, that gives the V and J calls and clone size. The profile shows 100,000 to 150,000 distinct CDR3 sequences, less than 10% of them singletons. Study conclusions and caveats: There was no change with DPC sensitization in TCRs above 1 in 1000 frequency.

Points on this clonotype: Its target is not known.

The clonotype originates from a human donor in good health. Some clones in this sample may be carry-over from other donors' samples. The sample taken for sequencing was whole blood. V gene TRBV7-2 combines with J gene TRBJ2-7; D gene unclear. In DNA, the CDR3 is TGTGCCAGCAGCCGAATGACGGCCTCGGTCCCAACCGAGCAGTACTTC. This sequence encodes CASSRMTASVPTEQYF.